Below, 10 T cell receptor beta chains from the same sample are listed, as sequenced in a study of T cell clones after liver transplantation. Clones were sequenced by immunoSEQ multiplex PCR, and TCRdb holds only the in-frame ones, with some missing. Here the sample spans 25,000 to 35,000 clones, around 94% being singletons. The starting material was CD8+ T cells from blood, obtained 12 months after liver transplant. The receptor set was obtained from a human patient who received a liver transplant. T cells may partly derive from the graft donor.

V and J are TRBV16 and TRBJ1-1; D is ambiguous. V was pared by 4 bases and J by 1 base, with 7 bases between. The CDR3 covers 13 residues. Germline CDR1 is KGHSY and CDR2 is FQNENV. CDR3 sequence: CASSPITNTEAFF. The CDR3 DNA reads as TGTGCCAGCAGCCCCATAACGAACACTGAAGCTTTCTTT.

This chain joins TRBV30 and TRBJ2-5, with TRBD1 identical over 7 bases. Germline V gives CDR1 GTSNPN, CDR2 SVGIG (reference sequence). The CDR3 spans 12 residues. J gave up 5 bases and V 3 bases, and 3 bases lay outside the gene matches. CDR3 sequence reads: CAWSATGETQYF. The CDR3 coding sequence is TGTGCCTGGAGCGCGACAGGGGAGACCCAGTACTTC.

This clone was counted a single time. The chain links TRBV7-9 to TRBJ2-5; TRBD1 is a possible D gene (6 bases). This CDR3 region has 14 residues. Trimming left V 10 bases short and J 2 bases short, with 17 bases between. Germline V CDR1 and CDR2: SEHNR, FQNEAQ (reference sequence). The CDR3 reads CATQRTEIQETQYF. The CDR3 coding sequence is TGTGCCACGCAAAGGACAGAGATTCAAGAGACCCAGTACTTC. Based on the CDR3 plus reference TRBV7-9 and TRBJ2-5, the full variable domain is DTGVSQNPRHKITKRGQNVTFRCDPISEHNRLYWYRQTLGQGPEFLTYFQNEAQLEKSRLLSDRFSAERPKGSFSTLEIQRTEQGDSAMYLCATQRTEIQETQYFGPGTRLLVL.

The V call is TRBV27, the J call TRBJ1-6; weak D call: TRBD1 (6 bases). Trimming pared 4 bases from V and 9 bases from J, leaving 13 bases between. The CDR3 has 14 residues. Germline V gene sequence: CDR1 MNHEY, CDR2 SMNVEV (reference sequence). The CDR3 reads CASSSGTSRSPLHF. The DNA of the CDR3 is TGTGCCAGCAGTTCAGGGACATCCCGTTCACCCCTCCACTTT.

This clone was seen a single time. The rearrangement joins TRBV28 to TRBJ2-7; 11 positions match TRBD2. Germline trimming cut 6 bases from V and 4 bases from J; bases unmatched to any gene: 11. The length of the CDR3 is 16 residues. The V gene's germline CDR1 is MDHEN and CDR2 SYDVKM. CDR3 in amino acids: CASRYIAGGIPYEQYF. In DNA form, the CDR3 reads TGTGCCAGCAGGTATATAGCGGGAGGGATCCCTTACGAGCAGTACTTC.

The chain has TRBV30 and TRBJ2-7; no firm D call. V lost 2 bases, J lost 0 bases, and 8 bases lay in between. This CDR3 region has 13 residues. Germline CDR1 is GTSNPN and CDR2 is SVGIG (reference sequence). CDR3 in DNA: TGTGCCTGGAGTACTGGAAACTCCTACGAGCAGTACTTC. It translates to CAWSTGNSYEQYF.

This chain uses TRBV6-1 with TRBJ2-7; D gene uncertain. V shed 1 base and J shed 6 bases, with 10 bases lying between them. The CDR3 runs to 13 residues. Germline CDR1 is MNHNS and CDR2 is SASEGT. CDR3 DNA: TGTGCCAGCAGTGAAGAGGGTTTAATCGAGCAGTACTTC. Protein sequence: CASSEEGLIEQYF.

CDR3 amino acids: CSVEVAGGYEQYF. CDR3 in DNA: TGCAGCGTTGAAGTGGCGGGAGGCTACGAGCAGTACTTC. The V and J genes are TRBV29-1 and TRBJ2-7; 8 positions match TRBD2. Germline V lookup: CDR1 SQVTM, CDR2 ANQGSEA. Trimming took 1 base from V and 3 from J; bases not matched to a gene: 2. The CDR3 is made up of 13 amino acids.

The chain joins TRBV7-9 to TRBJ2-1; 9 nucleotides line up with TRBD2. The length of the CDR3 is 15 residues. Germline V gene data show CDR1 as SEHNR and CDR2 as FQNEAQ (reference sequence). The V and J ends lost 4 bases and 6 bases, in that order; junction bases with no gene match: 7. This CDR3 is CASSSPGLAPNEQFF. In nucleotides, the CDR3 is TGTGCCAGCAGCTCACCGGGACTAGCCCCCAATGAGCAGTTCTTC.

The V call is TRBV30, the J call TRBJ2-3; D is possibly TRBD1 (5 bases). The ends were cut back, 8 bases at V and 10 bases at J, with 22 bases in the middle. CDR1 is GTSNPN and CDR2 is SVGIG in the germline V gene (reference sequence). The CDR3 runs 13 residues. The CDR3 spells CAAAQDTTGPQYF. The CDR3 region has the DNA TGTGCCGCGGCACAGGACACCACCGGACCGCAGTATTTT.